This T cell receptor beta chain came from a study of cytomegalovirus exposure and HLA in healthy donors. Primers: 60 Vbeta forward and 13 Jbeta reverse. TCRdb's copy holds only in-frame clones and misses some; the assay was immunoSEQ multiplex PCR. The data contain fewer than 150,000 clones, about three quarters of them singletons. This CDR3 comprises 16 residues. V dropped 2 bases and J dropped 4 bases, with 17 bases sitting between them. The clonotype originates from a man between 35 and 55 years old in good health and CMV-seropositive. Sequenced sample: PBMCs. V is TRBV6-7 and J is TRBJ1-2; no reliable D call. TRBV6-7 is designated an ORF whose function remains uncertain. The CDR3 bases are TGTGCCAGCAGTTACCCGTCGTTAGCAGCGGGCTATGGCTACACCTTC. Translated, it gives CASSYPSLAAGYGYTF.